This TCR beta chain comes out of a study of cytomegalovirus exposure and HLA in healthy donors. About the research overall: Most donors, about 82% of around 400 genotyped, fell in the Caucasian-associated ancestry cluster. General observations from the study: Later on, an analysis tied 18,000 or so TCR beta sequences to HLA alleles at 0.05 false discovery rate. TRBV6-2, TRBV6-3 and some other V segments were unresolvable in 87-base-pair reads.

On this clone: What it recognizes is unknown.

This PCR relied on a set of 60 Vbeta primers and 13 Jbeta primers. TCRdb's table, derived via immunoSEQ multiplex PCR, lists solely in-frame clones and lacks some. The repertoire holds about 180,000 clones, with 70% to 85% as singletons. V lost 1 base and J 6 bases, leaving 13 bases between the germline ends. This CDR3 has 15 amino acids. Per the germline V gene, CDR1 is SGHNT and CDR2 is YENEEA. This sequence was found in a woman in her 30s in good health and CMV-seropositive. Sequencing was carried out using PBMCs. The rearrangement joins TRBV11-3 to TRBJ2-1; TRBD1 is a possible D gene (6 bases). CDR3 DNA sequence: TGTGCCAGCAGCTTAGGACGGGAAGGGGGCAATGAGCAGTTCTTC. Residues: CASSLGREGGNEQFF.